These T cell receptor beta chains were read from a single sample in a study of blood T cells in healthy people across ages. TCRdb independently ran MiXCR on the 5' RACE reads; one entry per CDR3 protein. The table includes 1.5 million to 2 million distinct CDR3 sequences, around half detected once. Input material: blood. The receptor set was obtained from a woman in her thirties or forties in good health. Each CDR3 is given with its conserved first and last residue. D genes are given only for firm matches. Rows give clone size only sometimes, using once, few, many, or a class for an expanded clone.

V	J	D	size	DNA	CDR3
TRBV28	TRBJ1-5	TRBD1	few	TGTGCCATAGCAGGGACAGGCAATCAGCCCCAGCATTTT	CAIAGTGNQPQHF
TRBV2	TRBJ2-1	-	-	TGTGCCAGCAGTGACTGGACGGGGTACAATGAGCAGTTCTTC	CASSDWTGYNEQFF
TRBV6-5	TRBJ2-3	TRBD2	-	TGTGCCGGCAGTTACCAGGGCCTCACTAGCGGGGGATCCTCGGCAGATACGCAGTATTTT	CAGSYQGLTSGGSSADTQYF
TRBV27	TRBJ2-7	TRBD1	-	TGTGCCAGCAGCCTCTGGGACAGCTCCTACGAGCAGTACTTC	CASSLWDSSYEQYF
TRBV6-2/TRBV6-3	TRBJ2-1	TRBD1	once	TGTGCCACCCGAGGAATGACAGGGCGATACAATGAGCAGTTCTTC	CATRGMTGRYNEQFF
TRBV5-1	TRBJ1-2	-	-	TGCGCCAGCAGCTTGGATCCGGGGTGGGACTATGGCTACACCTTC	CASSLDPGWDYGYTF
TRBV6-6	TRBJ2-7	-	few	TGTGCCAGCAGTTCGGCGGGTGTCGAGCAGTACTTC	CASSSAGVEQYF
TRBV4-1	TRBJ1-5	-	-	TGCGCCAGCAGCCAAGAAGAAAGCAGGAGCGGTGGGAGCAATCAGCCCCAGCATTTT	CASSQEESRSGGSNQPQHF
TRBV20-1	TRBJ2-5	TRBD2	-	TGCAGTGCCGTAGCGGGGGCGAGGGAGACCCAGTACTTC	CSAVAGARETQYF
TRBV25-1	TRBJ2-3	-	-	TGTGCCAGCAGTGAATACGGCCGTCGTAGCACAGATACGCAGTATTTT	CASSEYGRRSTDTQYF
TRBV5-1	TRBJ2-3	-	many	TGCGCCAGCAGCTACAGGTCTAGCACAGATACGCAGTATTTT	CASSYRSSTDTQYF
TRBV20-1	TRBJ2-4	-	few	TGCAGTGCTAGACGTGGGATAGCCAAAAACATTCAGTACTTC	CSARRGIAKNIQYF
TRBV27	TRBJ2-4	TRBD2	-	TGTGCCAGCAGTTTGGGGAGTGGGCTAGCGGGGGGGGCCGGCAACATTCAGTACTTC	CASSLGSGLAGGAGNIQYF
TRBV20-1	TRBJ2-4	-	-	TGCAGTGCTATGGGCAAAGCCAAAAACATTCAGTACTTC	CSAMGKAKNIQYF
TRBV7-8	TRBJ2-5	-	-	TGTGCCAGCAGCCACCGATCGGGGGTAGCTGGGGGCGAGACCCAGTACTTC	CASSHRSGVAGGETQYF
TRBV4-3	TRBJ1-5	TRBD1	-	TGCGCCAGCAGCCAAAGTACAGGGGGCTTTCAGCCCCAGCATTTT	CASSQSTGGFQPQHF
TRBV28	TRBJ1-4	-	-	TGTGCCAGCAGATATCCGGGACCACCTGGAAAAAAACTGTTTTTT	CASRYPGPPGKKLFF
TRBV20-1	TRBJ1-2	TRBD1	-	TGCAGTACTAGTGGGACAGGGAGGCAGGTGGCCACCTTC	CSTSGTGRQVATF
TRBV21-1	TRBJ2-7	-	few	TGTGCCAGCAGCAAAGTGGGGGAGGTGCCCGCCGAACTCTACGAGCAGTACTTC	CASSKVGEVPAELYEQYF
TRBV5-1	TRBJ2-7	-	-	TGCGCCAGCAGCTTGGACAACAGGGATTCGAGCTACGAGCAGTACTTC	CASSLDNRDSSYEQYF
TRBV5-1	TRBJ1-5	-	-	TGCGCCAGCAGCTTGGAAGGTACGGGGGCGAGTCAGCCCCAGCATTTT	CASSLEGTGASQPQHF
TRBV3-1	TRBJ1-2	-	-	TGTGCCAGCAGCCAAGAGGGGCCCATCTATGGCTACACCTTC	CASSQEGPIYGYTF
TRBV5-1	TRBJ2-4	-	many	TGCGCCAGCAGCTTGGCCGACGGAACTTCGGACATTCAGTACTTC	CASSLADGTSDIQYF
TRBV20-1	TRBJ1-5	-	-	TGCAGTGCTAGAACCGGGATCCTTGACTATAGCAATCAGCCCCAGCATTTT	CSARTGILDYSNQPQHF